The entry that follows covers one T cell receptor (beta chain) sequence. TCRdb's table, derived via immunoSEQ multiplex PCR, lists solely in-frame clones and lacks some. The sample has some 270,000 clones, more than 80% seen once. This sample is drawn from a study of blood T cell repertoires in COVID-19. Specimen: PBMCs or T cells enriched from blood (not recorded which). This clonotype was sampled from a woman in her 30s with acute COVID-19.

CDR3 sequence: CASSLVRETDTQYF. CDR3 nucleotide sequence: TGTGCCAGCAGCTTGGTTCGGGAGACAGATACGCAGTATTTT. The gene calls are TRBV5-6 and TRBJ2-3; tentatively, D is TRBD2 (6 bases). Germline lookup yields CDR1 SGHDT and CDR2 YYEEEE. The CDR3 sequence is 14 residues long. The germline V and J ends were trimmed by 0 bases and 3 bases, with 8 bases remaining between them.